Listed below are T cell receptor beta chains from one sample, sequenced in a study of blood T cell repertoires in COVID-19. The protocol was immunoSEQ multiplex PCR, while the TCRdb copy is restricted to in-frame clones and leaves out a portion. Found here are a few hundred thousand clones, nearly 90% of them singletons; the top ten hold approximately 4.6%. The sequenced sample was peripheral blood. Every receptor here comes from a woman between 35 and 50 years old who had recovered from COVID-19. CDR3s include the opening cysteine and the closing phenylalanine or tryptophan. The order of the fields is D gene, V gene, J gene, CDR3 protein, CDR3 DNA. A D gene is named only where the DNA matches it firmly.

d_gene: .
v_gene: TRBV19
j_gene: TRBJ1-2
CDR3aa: CASTSENYGYTF
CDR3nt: TGTGCCAGTACGTCCGAGAACTATGGCTACACCTTC

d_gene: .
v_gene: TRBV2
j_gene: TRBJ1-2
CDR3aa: CASSEARGTYGYTF
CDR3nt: TGTGCCAGCAGTGAAGCGAGGGGGACCTATGGCTACACCTTC

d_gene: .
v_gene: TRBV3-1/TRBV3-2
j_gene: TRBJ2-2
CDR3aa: CASSQPTGGRYTGELFF
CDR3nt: TGTGCCAGCAGCCAACCAACCGGAGGCCGGTACACCGGGGAGCTGTTTTTT

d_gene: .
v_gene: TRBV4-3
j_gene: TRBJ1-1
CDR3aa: CASSQYTGKNTEAFF
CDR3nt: TGCGCCAGCAGCCAATATACAGGCAAGAACACTGAAGCTTTCTTT

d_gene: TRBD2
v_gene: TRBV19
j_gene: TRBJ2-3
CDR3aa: CASTKGLAGGTSTDTQYF
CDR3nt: TGTGCCAGTACCAAGGGACTAGCGGGGGGAACTAGCACAGATACGCAGTATTTT

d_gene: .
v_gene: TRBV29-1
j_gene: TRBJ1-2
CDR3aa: CSVVGGIYGYTF
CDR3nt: TGCAGCGTTGTAGGGGGAATCTATGGCTACACCTTC

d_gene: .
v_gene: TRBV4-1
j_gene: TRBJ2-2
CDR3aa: CASSQRLRPDTGELFF
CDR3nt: TGCGCCAGCAGCCAGAGGCTCAGACCGGACACCGGGGAGCTGTTTTTT

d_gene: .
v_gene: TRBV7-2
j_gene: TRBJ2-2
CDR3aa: CASSYRVANTGELFF
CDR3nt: TGTGCCAGCAGTTACAGGGTGGCGAACACTGGGGAGCTGTTTTTT

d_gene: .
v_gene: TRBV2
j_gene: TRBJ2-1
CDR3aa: CASSVTRDEQFF
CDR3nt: TGTGCCAGCAGTGTAACTAGAGACGAGCAGTTCTTC

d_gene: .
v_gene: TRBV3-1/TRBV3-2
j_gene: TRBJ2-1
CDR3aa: CASSQVGSGAHNEQFF
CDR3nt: TGTGCCAGCAGCCAAGTTGGGTCAGGGGCCCACAATGAGCAGTTCTTC

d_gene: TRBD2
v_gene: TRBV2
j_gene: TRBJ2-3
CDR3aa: CASSQTSAVDTQYF
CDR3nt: TGTGCCAGCAGCCAGACTAGCGCGGTAGATACGCAGTATTTT

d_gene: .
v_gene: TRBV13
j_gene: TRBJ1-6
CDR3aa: CASSLLAGAMNSPLHF
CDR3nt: TGTGCCAGCAGCTTGCTGGCAGGGGCGATGAATTCACCCCTCCACTTT

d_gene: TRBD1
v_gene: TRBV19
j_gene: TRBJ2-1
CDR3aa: CASSPGQSYNEQFF
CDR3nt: TGTGCCAGTAGCCCGGGACAGTCCTACAATGAGCAGTTCTTC

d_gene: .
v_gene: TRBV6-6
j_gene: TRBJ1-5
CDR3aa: CASREFSNQPQHF
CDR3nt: TGTGCCAGCAGGGAGTTTAGCAATCAGCCCCAGCATTTT